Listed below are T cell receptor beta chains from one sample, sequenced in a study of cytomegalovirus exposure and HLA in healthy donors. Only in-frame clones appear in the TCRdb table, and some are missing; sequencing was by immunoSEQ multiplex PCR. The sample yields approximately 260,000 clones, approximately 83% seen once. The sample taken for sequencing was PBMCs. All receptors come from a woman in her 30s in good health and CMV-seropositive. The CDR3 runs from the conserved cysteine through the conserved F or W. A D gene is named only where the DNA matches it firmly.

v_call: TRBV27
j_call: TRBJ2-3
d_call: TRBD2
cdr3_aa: CASRSDGRGTDTQYF
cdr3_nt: TGTGCCAGCAGGAGTGACGGGAGGGGGACAGATACGCAGTATTTT

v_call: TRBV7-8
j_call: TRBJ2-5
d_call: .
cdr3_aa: CASSLYGLEETQYF
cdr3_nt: TGTGCCAGCAGCTTATACGGCCTGGAGGAGACCCAGTACTTC

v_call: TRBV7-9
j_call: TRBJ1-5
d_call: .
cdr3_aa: CASSATTGSLDNQPQHF
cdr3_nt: TGTGCCAGCAGCGCAACCACCGGGTCTTTAGACAATCAGCCCCAGCATTTT

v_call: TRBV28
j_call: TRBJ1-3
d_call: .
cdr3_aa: CASSLFGNTIYF
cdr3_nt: TGTGCCAGCAGTTTATTCGGTAACACCATATATTTT

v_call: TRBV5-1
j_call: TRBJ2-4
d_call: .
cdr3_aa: CASSLDGLKNIQYF
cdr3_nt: TGCGCCAGCAGCTTGGACGGACTTAAAAACATTCAGTACTTC

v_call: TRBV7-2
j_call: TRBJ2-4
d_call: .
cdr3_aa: CASSSDGKNIQYF
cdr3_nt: TGTGCCAGCAGCTCCGACGGGAAAAACATTCAGTACTTC

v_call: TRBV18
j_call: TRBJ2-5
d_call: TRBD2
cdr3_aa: CASSPPIAGGVAQYF
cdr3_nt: TGTGCCAGCTCACCACCCATTGCGGGAGGGGTGGCCCAGTACTTC

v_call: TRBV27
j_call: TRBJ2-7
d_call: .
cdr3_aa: CASSSTSLFYEQYF
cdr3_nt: TGTGCCAGCAGTTCAACTAGCCTATTCTACGAGCAGTACTTC

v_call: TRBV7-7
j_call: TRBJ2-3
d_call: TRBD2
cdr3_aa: CASSLGSGRTDTQYF
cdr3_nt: TGTGCTAGCAGCTTAGGTAGCGGGAGAACAGATACGCAGTATTTT

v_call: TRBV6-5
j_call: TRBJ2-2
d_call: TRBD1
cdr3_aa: CASRYRGQNTGELFF
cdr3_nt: TGTGCCAGCAGGTACAGGGGGCAGAACACCGGGGAGCTGTTTTTT